One T cell receptor beta chain is described in this entry. The table lists this clone with a few counts. Its antigen remains unidentified. No base-level quality is on record; no much larger clone is a single base apart. The time point label here, explained by the study, means: baseline before first vaccination. Samples from vaccinated people were obtained from the UK trials COV001 and COV002, which included a single-blind randomized controlled phase 2/3 trial of AZD1222 (ChAdOx1 nCoV-19) in healthy adults. For TCRbeta chain sequencing, PBMC samples from trial participants were taken at day 0 and at day 28 after the second dose. This entry is derived from a study of T cell responses to AZD1222 COVID-19 vaccine (dated by TCRdb to 2020 to 2023). In the study overall: AZD1222 recipients given second doses at about 4 weeks or at about 12 weeks were pooled, since spike-specific TCR depth and breadth were not found to differ between the two schedules. A total of more than 230 trial participants underwent TCR sequencing, of whom about 210 had received two doses of AZD1222 and some 25 had received two doses of the MenACWY control vaccine. Trial participants were enrolled by age into 18-55, 56-69 and 70-plus year subgroups, with 148, 28 and 57 TCR-sequenced participants respectively.

The CDR3 regions of human TCRbeta chains were analyzed by immunosequencing. The paper's processing steps were these. Repertoire TCRs were checked for matches against a reference library of SARS-CoV-2-specific TCRs that had been generated using the MIRA antigen-specificity platform. Breadth was defined as the fraction of unique TCRs that were SARS-CoV-2-associated, and depth was defined as the fraction of total T cells that were SARS-CoV-2-associated. Using the MIRA data, every spike-specific TCR was mapped to the spike region that the TCR reacted to and assigned to either a CD4 or a CD8 class. Log10-transformed breadth and depth values were compared by one-way ANOVA with Sidak's multiple comparisons tests. TCRdb re-hosts the immuneACCESS table, in-frame sequences only. Its copies lack some clones; in the studies checked, an unresolved V gene accounts for under half of them, and the cause for the rest is not known. V and J calls and clone size are those listed in that table; D and trimming were worked out from the DNA. In this sample the table shows over 150,000 clones, approximately 90% of which occur a single time. Together, the top ten hold approximately 6.9% of the sample.

What the authors observed across the whole study: Because no day 14 peak-response samples were available, repertoires were characterized only after the peak T cell response. In the small 56-69-year group, the increase in depth fell short of significance, most likely because of low power. Vaccine-associated CD4 TCRs spanned the whole spike protein, with dominant responses in regions 160-218 and 743-854. After two AZD1222 doses, both the breadth and the depth of spike-specific TCRs were significantly higher than at day 0 and than in MenACWY recipients. Participants were mostly white British, with more females than males. The authors suggested clonal diversity may have been underestimated. Conclusions about previously exposed vaccinees were limited because only six or seven AZD1222 recipients were SARS-CoV-2 seropositive at baseline. Nearly half of unique spike-specific TCRs reportedly recognized epitopes outside regions mutated in the B.1.351 and B.1.1.7 variants.

The CDR1 and CDR2 encoded by the germline V gene are SGHRS and YFSETQ. The CDR3 spans 13 residues, from the cysteine through the phenylalanine. Just CDR3 DNA is preserved here, 39 bases in frame from base 1. V loses 4 bases, J loses 2 bases, and the germline ends lie 7 bases apart. This TCR derives from an adult in good health. This sequence uses TRBV5-1 and TRBJ1-3; the D gene assignment is ambiguous. Here the sequenced sample was peripheral blood, taken on day 0 of AZD1222 vaccination. The CDR3 reads as follows: CASSLEAGNTIYF. The bases are TGCGCCAGCAGCCTGGAGGCTGGAAACACCATATATTTT. The full variable domain, completed from the reference TRBV5-1 and TRBJ1-3 proteins outside the CDR3, reads KAGVTQTPRYLIKTRGQQVTLSCSPISGHRSVSWYQQTPGQGLQFLFEYFSETQRNKGNFPGRFSGRQFSNSRSEMNVSTLELGDSALYLCASSLEAGNTIYFGEGSWLTVV.